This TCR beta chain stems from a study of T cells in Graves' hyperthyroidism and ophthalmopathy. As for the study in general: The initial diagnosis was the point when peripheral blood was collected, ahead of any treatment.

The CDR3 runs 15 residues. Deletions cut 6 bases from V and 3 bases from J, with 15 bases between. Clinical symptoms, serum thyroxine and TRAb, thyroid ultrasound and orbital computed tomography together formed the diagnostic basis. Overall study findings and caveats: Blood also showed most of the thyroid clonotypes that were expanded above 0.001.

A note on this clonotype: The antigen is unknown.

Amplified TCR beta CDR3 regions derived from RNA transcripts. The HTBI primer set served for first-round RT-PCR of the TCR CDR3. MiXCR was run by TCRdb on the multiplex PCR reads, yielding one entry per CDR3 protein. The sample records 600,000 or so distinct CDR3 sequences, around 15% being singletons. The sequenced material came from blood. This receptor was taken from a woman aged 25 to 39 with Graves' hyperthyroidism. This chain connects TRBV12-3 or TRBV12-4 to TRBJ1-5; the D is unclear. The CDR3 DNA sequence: TGTGCCAGCAGCCGAAACGGGCTAAACAATCAGCCCCAGCATTTT. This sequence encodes CASSRNGLNNQPQHF.